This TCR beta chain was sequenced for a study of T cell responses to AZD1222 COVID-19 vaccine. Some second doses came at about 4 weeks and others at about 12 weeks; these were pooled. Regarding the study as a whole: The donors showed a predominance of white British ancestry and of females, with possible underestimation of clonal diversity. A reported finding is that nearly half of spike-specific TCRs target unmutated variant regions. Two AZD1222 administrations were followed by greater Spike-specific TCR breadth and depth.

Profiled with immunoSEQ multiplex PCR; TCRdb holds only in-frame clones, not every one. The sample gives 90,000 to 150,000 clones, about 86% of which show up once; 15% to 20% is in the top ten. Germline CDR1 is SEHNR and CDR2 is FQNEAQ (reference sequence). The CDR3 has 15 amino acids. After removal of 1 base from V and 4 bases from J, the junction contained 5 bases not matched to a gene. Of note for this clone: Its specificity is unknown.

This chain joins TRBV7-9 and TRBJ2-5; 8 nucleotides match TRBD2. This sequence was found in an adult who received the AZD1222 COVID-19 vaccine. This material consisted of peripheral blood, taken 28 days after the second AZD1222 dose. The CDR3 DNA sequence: TGTGCCAGCAGCTTAGACGGGGGGGCCGGAGAGACCCAGTACTTC. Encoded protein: CASSLDGGAGETQYF.